The clone carrying this TCR beta chain was detected ten times or more. Unmatched junction bases numbered 0, after V lost 4 bases and J lost 2 bases. The CDR3 is 15 amino acids. CDR1 and CDR2 (germline): SGHTS, YDEGEE. The data derive from a study of T cells in Graves' hyperthyroidism and ophthalmopathy. TCR beta CDR3 region amplification was performed from RNA transcripts. Researchers ran a first-round RT-PCR on the TCR CDR3 using the HTBI primer set. TCRdb processed the multiplex PCR reads anew with MiXCR; each CDR3 protein has one entry. The top ten clones hold 49% of a sample with under 350,000 distinct CDR3 sequences, roughly 18% of them seen once.

The sample taken for sequencing was blood. This TCR was recovered from a woman aged 45 to 65 with Graves' hyperthyroidism. The chain has TRBV5-8 and TRBJ2-1; 13 nucleotides align to TRBD2. The DNA for the CDR3 is TGTGCCAGCAGCGGGACTAGCGGGGCCTACAATGAGCAGTTCTTC. Translated, it gives CASSGTSGAYNEQFF.